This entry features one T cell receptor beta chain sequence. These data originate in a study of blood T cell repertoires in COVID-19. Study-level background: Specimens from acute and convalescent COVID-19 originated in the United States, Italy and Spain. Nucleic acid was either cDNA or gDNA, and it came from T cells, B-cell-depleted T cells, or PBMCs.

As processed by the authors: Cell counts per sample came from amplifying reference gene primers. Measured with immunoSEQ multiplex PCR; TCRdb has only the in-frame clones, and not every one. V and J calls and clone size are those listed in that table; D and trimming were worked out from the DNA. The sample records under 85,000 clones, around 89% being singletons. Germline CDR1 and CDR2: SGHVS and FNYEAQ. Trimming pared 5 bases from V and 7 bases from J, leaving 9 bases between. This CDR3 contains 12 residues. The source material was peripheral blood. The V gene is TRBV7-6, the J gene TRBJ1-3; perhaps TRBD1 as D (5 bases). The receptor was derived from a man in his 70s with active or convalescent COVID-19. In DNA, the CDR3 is TGTGCCAGCAGCGCACAGGAGAACACCATATATTTT. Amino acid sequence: CASSAQENTIYF.